The rows below give T cell receptor beta chains drawn from one sample of a study of blood T cell repertoires in COVID-19. The assay was immunoSEQ multiplex PCR, and TCRdb's table has in-frame clones only and misses some. The data contain some 190,000 clones, roughly nine tenths of them singletons. The sample consisted of PBMCs or T cells enriched from blood (not recorded which). The receptors were sampled from a woman aged 40 to 49 with acute COVID-19. Both conserved end residues are part of each CDR3.

TRBV6-5 CASGTSGLSYNEQFF
TRBV5-1 CASSRTGRPYEQYF
TRBV11-2 CASSPRQGGNTIYF
TRBV13 CASSLTGTGSEKLFF
TRBV7-6 CASSSRGGANTGELFF
TRBV28 CASRTGVAGNTIYF
TRBV1 CTSSQEIRWRGGLNTGELFF
TRBV3-1/TRBV3-2 CASSHRQLAGTNTGELFF
TRBV28 CASSLRRGLNEKLFF
TRBV30 CAWSVGQGDTIYF
TRBV7-8 CASSSSGGNYGYTF
TRBV18 CASSTSGTGGYEQYF
TRBV19 CASSIEALNTGELFF
TRBV4-2 CASALVGTDNSPLHF
TRBV7-8 CASRAYHLRGVGNTGELFF
TRBV12-5 CASASGGINQPQHF
TRBV7-9 CASSRQVNTEAFF
TRBV9 CASSVAPQGAAGNTIYF
TRBV24-1 CATSRGSLGETQYF
TRBV19 CASSTGARGQQFF
TRBV27 CASSSKGAGETQYF
TRBV5-1 CASRTSGTSTDTQYF
TRBV5-8 CASSLGTGGLRTDTQYF
TRBV7-2 CASSLSGTVTDTQYF
TRBV23-1 CASSHLEGGAREAFF
TRBV27 CASSSGTSGLDTQYF
TRBV4-3 CASSQDLRYEKLFF
TRBV24-1 CATSTEYNEQFF
TRBV25-1 CASSELSGGANTQYF
TRBV24-1 CATSDFLDRGVYGNTIYF
TRBV7-9 CASSLATGTISGANVLTF
TRBV3-1/TRBV3-2 CASSQDQGGGTDTQYF